Listed here are 24 T cell receptor beta chains from one sample, sequenced in a study of blood T cell repertoires in COVID-19. Clones were read by immunoSEQ multiplex PCR, and TCRdb kept only the in-frame ones, dropping some. The sample lists more than 85,000 clones, more than 70% seen once, with less than 25% in the top ten. Sequencing used peripheral blood. These receptors were taken from a man aged 65 to 85 with acute or convalescent COVID-19.

CDR3: CASSPTGGEAEQYF. CDR3 bases: TGTGCCAGCTCACCGACAGGGGGCGAGGCCGAGCAGTACTTC. V is TRBV18 and J is TRBJ2-7; 10 positions agree with TRBD1. The CDR3 contains 14 residues. Germline lookup yields CDR1 KGHSH and CDR2 LQKENI. The junction had 5 bases not matched to a gene; V was cut back by 3 bases and J by 6 bases. The full variable domain, rest sourced from reference TRBV18 and TRBJ2-7, is NAGVMQNPRHLVRRRGQEARLRCSPMKGHSHVYWYRQLPEEGLKFMVYLQKENIIDESGMPKERFSAEFPKEGPSILRIQQVVRGDSAAYFCASSPTGGEAEQYFGPGTRLTVT.

This sequence joins TRBV19 and TRBJ1-5; maybe TRBD1 (5 bases). Germline CDR1 is LNHDA and CDR2 is SQIVND (reference sequence). Trimming pared 0 bases from V and 2 bases from J, leaving 11 bases between. The CDR3 spans 16 residues. Written as DNA, the CDR3 is TGTGCCAGTAGTATAGATCCGGGAGGGGGCAATCAGCCCCAGCATTTT. As protein: CASSIDPGGGNQPQHF.

In this sample, this clone turned up a few times. This rearrangement joins TRBV4-3 to TRBJ1-3, with D possibly matching TRBD1 (6 bases). Trimming left V 0 bases short and J 4 bases short, with 10 bases between. CDR1 LGHNA and CDR2 YSLEER come from the germline V gene. This CDR3 has 15 amino acids. The CDR3 region is CASSQDQGQGNTIYF. CDR3 nucleotides: TGCGCCAGCAGCCAAGATCAGGGGCAAGGAAACACCATATATTTT.

The table lists this clone with a few counts. The V call is TRBV7-2, the J call TRBJ2-7; 11 bases agree with TRBD1. Germline CDR1 and CDR2: SGHTA and FQGNSA. The CDR3 contains 15 residues. The junction had 8 bases not matched to a gene; V was cut back by 5 bases and J by 5 bases. CDR3 residues: CASSHRTGGDDEQYF. The CDR3, as DNA: TGTGCCAGCAGCCATCGGACAGGGGGCGACGACGAGCAGTACTTC. The variable domain in full, completed from reference TRBV7-2 and TRBJ2-7, reads GAGVSQSPSNKVTEKGKDVELRCDPISGHTALYWYRQSLGQGLEFLIYFQGNSAPDKSGLPSDRFSAERTGGSVSTLTIQRTQQEDSAVYLCASSHRTGGDDEQYFGPGTRLTVT.

This clone has only a few counts. Within the sample, other DNA sequences also encode this same CDR3. This CDR3 reads CASSRSSGAYNEQFF. The CDR3 DNA follows: TGTGCCAGCAGCCGATCGTCGGGAGCCTACAATGAGCAGTTCTTC. The chain uses TRBV3-1 (or the pseudogene TRBV3-2) and TRBJ2-1, with D possibly TRBD2 on 6 matching bases. The CDR3 extends over 15 amino acids. Germline CDR1 is LGHDT and CDR2 is YNNKEL (reference sequence). V was clipped by 4 bases and J by 2 bases, with 12 bases between them.

For this clone: Other DNA sequences in the sample encode the same CDR3. This chain links TRBV9 with TRBJ2-1; the D is unclear. The CDR3 runs to 12 residues. Germline V gene data show CDR1 as SGDLS and CDR2 as YYNGEE. V lost 0 bases and J 7 bases, leaving 5 bases between the germline ends. CDR3 in amino acids: CASSVGRNEQFF. The CDR3 region has the DNA TGTGCCAGCAGCGTAGGGCGGAATGAGCAGTTCTTC. Combining the CDR3 with reference TRBV9 and TRBJ2-1 gives the whole variable domain DSGVTQTPKHLITATGQRVTLRCSPRSGDLSVYWYQQSLDQGLQFLIQYYNGEERAKGNILERFSAQQFPDLHSELNLSSLELGDSALYFCASSVGRNEQFFGPGTRLTVL.

The chain has TRBV7-8 and TRBJ2-7; D is possibly TRBD1 (7 bases). From germline, CDR1 is SGHVS and CDR2 FQNEAQ. There are 15 residues in the CDR3. V lost 2 bases, J lost 0 bases, and 11 bases lay in between. DNA of the CDR3: TGTGCCAGCAGCTTACAGGGGGGTAGCTCCTACGAGCAGTACTTC. It specifies CASSLQGGSSYEQYF.

The V and J genes are TRBV7-8 and TRBJ2-3; 13 bases are a match to TRBD2. The trim removed 4 bases at V and 5 bases at J, leaving 12 bases unmatched. From germline, CDR1 is SGHVS and CDR2 FQNEAQ. This CDR3 region has 18 residues. The CDR3 loop is CASSSRLAGGSSGDTQYF. The CDR3 nucleotides are TGTGCCAGCAGCTCCAGACTAGCGGGAGGTTCCTCGGGAGATACGCAGTATTTT.

The chain recombines TRBV6-5 with TRBJ1-2; 7 bases match TRBD1. The V segment lost 6 bases and the J segment 7 bases; nucleotides outside the gene matches: 8. The germline CDR1 and CDR2 sequences are MNHEY and SVGAGI. The CDR3 has 13 amino acids. Written as DNA, the CDR3 is TGTGCCAGCAGGGAGGGGGCAATGGCTGGCTACACCTTC. Its translation is CASREGAMAGYTF.

This clone has a handful of counts. The chain uses TRBV4-2 and TRBJ2-7, with 9 nucleotides matching TRBD1. V lost 3 bases, J lost 2 bases, and 2 bases stayed unmatched. The CDR3 contains 14 residues. Germline V gives CDR1 LGHNA, CDR2 YNFKEQ. The CDR3, as DNA: TGTGCCAGCAGCCAGGGACAGGGAACCTACGAGCAGTACTTC. The encoded protein is CASSQGQGTYEQYF.

This chain uses TRBV6-6 with TRBJ2-3; tentative D call: TRBD1 (5 bases). CDR3 size: 14 residues. Germline V gene lookup returns CDR1 MNHNY and CDR2 SVGAGI (reference sequence). V shed 1 base and J shed 5 bases, with 10 bases lying between them. CDR3 amino acids: CASSYFRAGDTQYF. DNA of the CDR3: TGTGCCAGCAGTTACTTCAGGGCCGGAGATACGCAGTATTTT.

J is TRBJ2-2 and V is TRBV5-1; 9 bases fit TRBD1. V lost 4 bases to trimming and J lost 5 bases; unmatched junction nucleotides: 9. The germline V gene encodes CDR1 SGHRS and CDR2 YFSETQ. This CDR3 region has 16 residues. This chain's CDR3 is CASSPQGAQRTGELFF. The CDR3 DNA is TGCGCCAGCAGCCCACAGGGGGCGCAGAGGACCGGGGAGCTGTTTTTT.

The table lists this clone with a count of one. The rearrangement uses TRBV12-3 or TRBV12-4 and TRBJ2-4, with D perhaps TRBD2 (5 bases). The CDR3 has 13 residues. Trimming stripped 6 bases from V and 1 base from J, with 7 bases between. DNA for the CDR3: TGTGCCAGCAGCACTAGTGCCAAAAACATTCAGTACTTC. This encodes CASSTSAKNIQYF.

A remark on this clone: The germline gene is not matched at one end of the junction; a read error may be the cause. The chain recombines TRBV5-1 with TRBJ1-4; weak D call: TRBD1 (6 bases). Per germline, CDR1 SGHRS and CDR2 YFSETQ. The CDR3 extends over 15 amino acids. The CDR3 bases are TGCGCCACCAGCTTCCGGGGGGGGCTGGGCGAAAAACTGTTTTTT. Translating it yields CATSFRGGLGEKLFF.

J is TRBJ2-7 and V is TRBV2, with a tentative D call TRBD2 (6 bases). The CDR3 covers 12 residues. The germline gives CDR1 SNHLY, CDR2 FYNNEI. V lost 10 bases to trimming and J lost 2 bases, with 12 bases between them. This CDR3 reads CATRDWAYEQYF. CDR3 nucleotides: TGTGCCACCCGGGACTGGGCCTACGAGCAGTACTTC.

This chain uses TRBV5-1 with TRBJ2-1; 7 positions match TRBD2. This CDR3 is 12 amino acids long. V lost 4 bases to trimming and J lost 9 bases; unmatched junction nucleotides: 4. The germline CDR1 and CDR2 sequences are SGHRS and YFSETQ. DNA of the CDR3: TGCGCCAGCAGCGGAGGGAGGGTTGAGCAGTTCTTC. Its translation is CASSGGRVEQFF.

There are a few counts of this clone. The chain combines TRBV7-6 with TRBJ2-7; 10 bases agree with TRBD1. The ends lost 1 base at V and 3 bases at J; junction bases unmatched: 12. The CDR3 consists of 18 residues. Germline CDR1 reads SGHVS; CDR2 reads FNYEAQ. CDR3 sequence reads: CASSLGQGASFVFYEQYF. The CDR3 nucleotides are TGTGCCAGCAGCTTAGGACAGGGGGCGAGTTTTGTTTTCTACGAGCAGTACTTC.

The chain uses TRBV20-1 and TRBJ1-3; 7 bases match TRBD1. V was clipped by 3 bases and J by 0 bases; unmatched bases: 5. Germline CDR1 reads DFQATT; CDR2 reads SNEGSKA (reference sequence). This CDR3 spans 15 amino acids. CDR3 in amino acids: CSASDGTASGNTIYF. As DNA, the CDR3 is TGCAGTGCTAGTGACGGGACAGCCTCTGGAAACACCATATATTTT.

This sequence joins TRBV19 and TRBJ2-7; 9 nucleotides line up with TRBD1. In germline, CDR1 is LNHDA, CDR2 SQIVND (reference sequence). V dropped 5 bases and J dropped 3; count of bases not matched to a gene: 2. The CDR3 covers 13 residues. CDR3 sequence: CASSQTGGYEQYF. CDR3 bases: TGTGCCAGTAGTCAGACAGGGGGCTACGAGCAGTACTTC.

The V gene is TRBV19, the J gene TRBJ1-1; perhaps TRBD1 as D (6 bases). Germline CDR1 LNHDA, CDR2 SQIVND (reference sequence). Trimming took 5 bases from V and 11 from J, leaving 15 bases between them. This CDR3 spans 12 amino acids. The CDR3 sequence: CASSFDRYFAFF. DNA for the CDR3: TGTGCCAGTAGTTTTGACAGGTATTTCGCTTTCTTT.

This rearrangement joins TRBV4-1 to TRBJ1-4, with 10 nucleotides matching TRBD1. The CDR3 totals 15 residues. With 4 bases clipped from V and 6 bases from J, the junction kept 5 bases outside the gene matches. CDR1 is MGHRA and CDR2 is YSYEKL in the germline V gene. The CDR3 is CASSRTGTGDEKLFF. The CDR3 coding sequence is TGCGCCAGCAGCCGGACCGGGACAGGGGATGAAAAACTGTTTTTT.

This clone occurred once. The chain is built from TRBV11-1 and TRBJ2-2; tentatively, D is TRBD1 (5 bases). This CDR3 region has 15 residues. The V and J ends lost 5 bases and 5 bases respectively, with 15 bases between them. Germline assignment: CDR1 SGHAT and CDR2 FQDESV (reference sequence). The CDR3 is CASSLPGFRTGELFF. CDR3 in DNA: TGTGCCAGCAGCCTCCCAGGGTTTCGGACCGGGGAGCTGTTTTTT.

The chain couples TRBV30 to TRBJ1-4, with D possibly being TRBD1 (5 bases). Trimming shortened V by 8 bases and J by 8 bases, and 12 bases separated the two germline ends. Germline V gene data show CDR1 as GTSNPN and CDR2 as SVGIG (reference sequence). The CDR3 contains 11 residues. The CDR3 sequence: CAGGVSEKLFF. CDR3 sequence (DNA): TGTGCCGGAGGGGTGAGCGAAAAACTGTTTTTT.

The chain links TRBV28 to TRBJ2-1; D unresolved. The V end lost 0 bases, the J end lost 2 bases, and 11 bases lay between the germline ends. The CDR3 length is 16 residues. From germline, CDR1 is MDHEN and CDR2 SYDVKM. The CDR3 sequence is CASSLWGPGPYNEQFF. CDR3 sequence (DNA): TGTGCCAGCAGTTTATGGGGCCCTGGCCCCTACAATGAGCAGTTCTTC.